The 14 T cell receptor beta chains presented below share a single source sample, sequenced in a study of blood T cells in healthy people across ages. Alongside a J-beta primer mix, a sample-barcoded 5' primer served in a second PCR lasting about 7 to 11 cycles. Each CDR3 protein is one row after TCRdb ran MiXCR on the 5' RACE reads. The table has around 1.5 million distinct CDR3 sequences, approximately 32% seen once. Material for sequencing was blood. The receptors were gathered from a woman aged 30 to 39 in good health.

This clonotype was observed many times. The chain joins TRBV20-1 to TRBJ2-7; 9 nucleotides line up with TRBD2. The length of the CDR3 is 16 residues. Trimming removed 3 bases from V and 2 bases from J; junction bases left unmatched: 11. CDR1 and CDR2 from the germline V gene are DFQATT and SNEGSKA (reference sequence). CDR3 DNA: TGCAGTGCTAGTAGTCGGTCTAGCGGGAACCCCTACGAGCAGTACTTC. As protein: CSASSRSSGNPYEQYF.

The chain carries TRBV20-1 and TRBJ2-3; 7 positions agree with TRBD2. Trimming removed 3 bases from V and 5 bases from J; junction bases left unmatched: 8. The CDR3 loop spans 14 amino acids. Germline CDR1 reads DFQATT; CDR2 reads SNEGSKA (reference sequence). The DNA for the CDR3 is TGCAGTGCTAGGGACGGGACTACCCTAGATACGCAGTATTTT. This encodes CSARDGTTLDTQYF.

There are a few counts of this clonotype. The V call is TRBV25-1, the J call TRBJ2-1; 9 positions agree with TRBD1. The germline V gene has CDR1 MGHDK and CDR2 SYGVNS. Trimming cost V 6 bases and J 4 bases; bases outside gene matches: 10. The length of the CDR3 is 16 residues. CDR3 loop: CASSKWDRALYNEQFF. In DNA form, the CDR3 reads TGTGCCAGCAGCAAATGGGACAGGGCCCTGTACAATGAGCAGTTCTTC.

The chain links TRBV27 to TRBJ2-7, with 7 positions matching TRBD2. V dropped 5 bases and J dropped 5; count of bases not matched to a gene: 9. The CDR3 spans 14 residues. Germline V gives CDR1 MNHEY, CDR2 SMNVEV (reference sequence). The CDR3 region has the DNA TGTGCCAGCAGTACCTCTCCGGGAGGAAACGAGCAGTACTTC. It encodes CASSTSPGGNEQYF.

The table lists this clonotype with a count of one. V usage is TRBV27 and J usage is TRBJ2-7, with D possibly matching TRBD1 (6 bases). V shed 7 bases and J shed 4 bases, with 20 bases lying between them. CDR3 length equals 15 residues. The germline CDR1 and CDR2 sequences are MNHEY and SMNVEV (reference sequence). CDR3 in DNA: TGTGCCAGCAAACGTAAGAACAGGGTGTATTACGAGCAGTACTTC. This codes for CASKRKNRVYYEQYF.

This clonotype was detected a few times. The chain joins TRBV27 to TRBJ2-7; D unclear. V lost 5 bases to trimming and J lost 3 bases, with 17 bases between them. Looked up from germline, CDR1 is MNHEY and CDR2 is SMNVEV (reference sequence). This CDR3 has 15 residues. This CDR3 reads CASSLVGSNLYEQYF. The DNA for the CDR3 is TGTGCCAGCAGTCTCGTGGGGTCTAACCTCTACGAGCAGTACTTC.

This clonotype showed up just a few times. The chain joins TRBV20-1 to TRBJ1-2; 8 bases are shared with TRBD1. Germline V gene sequence: CDR1 DFQATT, CDR2 SNEGSKA (reference sequence). The CDR3 consists of 15 residues. Trimming removed 2 bases from V and 2 bases from J; junction bases left unmatched: 7. CDR3 region: CSARKPGQENYGYTF. As DNA, the CDR3 is TGCAGTGCTAGAAAACCGGGACAGGAAAACTATGGCTACACCTTC.

V is TRBV28 and J is TRBJ2-1; TRBD1 matches 7 bases. V gave up 4 bases and J gave up 2 bases; unmatched junction bases: 14. CDR1 and CDR2 (germline): MDHEN, SYDVKM. The CDR3 loop spans 18 amino acids. The CDR3 sequence is CASSSPLKDRRTYNEQFF. CDR3 in DNA: TGTGCCAGCAGTTCACCACTTAAGGACAGGAGGACCTACAATGAGCAGTTCTTC.

This clonotype was seen a few times. The rearrangement links TRBV29-1 to TRBJ1-2; D possibly corresponds to TRBD1 (5 bases). V lost 3 bases and J lost 5, with 16 bases in between. CDR3 size: 14 residues. Germline lookup yields CDR1 SQVTM and CDR2 ANQGSEA. CDR3 in amino acids: CSVDAEGIGYGYTF. The CDR3 nucleotides read TGCAGCGTTGATGCTGAGGGGATAGGATATGGCTACACCTTC. The whole variable domain, remainder taken from reference TRBV29-1 and TRBJ1-2, is SAVISQKPSRDICQRGTSLTIQCQVDSQVTMMFWYRQQPGQSLTLIATANQGSEATYESGFVIDKFPISRPNLTFSTLTVSNMSPEDSSIYLCSVDAEGIGYGYTFGSGTRLTVV.

This rearrangement joins TRBV12-3 or TRBV12-4 to TRBJ1-1; D gene ambiguous. This CDR3 has 13 residues. V shed 1 base and J shed 8 bases, with 11 bases lying between them. The chain's CDR3 is CASSLDGYFEAFF. Here the CDR3 DNA reads TGTGCCAGCAGTTTAGATGGGTATTTCGAAGCTTTCTTT.

The gene calls are TRBV12-3 or TRBV12-4 and TRBJ1-1; a possible D gene is TRBD1 (6 bases). Trimming took 3 bases from V and 5 from J, leaving 13 bases between them. The CDR3 sequence is 14 residues long. Written as DNA, the CDR3 is TGTGCCAGCAGTTTCCACAGGGATAATACTGAAGCTTTCTTT. It encodes CASSFHRDNTEAFF.

This clonotype was recorded many times. V is TRBV6-2 or TRBV6-3 and J is TRBJ2-5; D is possibly TRBD1 or TRBD2 (5 bases each). Germline CDR1 MNHEY, CDR2 SVGEGT. Trimming cost V 5 bases and J 5 bases, with 9 bases left between them. CDR3 length: 12 residues. CDR3 coding DNA: TGTGCCAGCAGTGCCAGGGAGGAGACCCAGTACTTC. This codes for CASSAREETQYF.

This clonotype was seen a handful of times. J is TRBJ2-3 and V is TRBV27; D possibly corresponds to TRBD1 (6 bases). This CDR3 spans 15 amino acids. CDR1 and CDR2 from the germline V gene are MNHEY and SMNVEV (reference sequence). Deletions cut 1 base from V and 2 bases from J, with 10 bases between. This chain's CDR3 is CASSLFQGYTDTQYF. For the CDR3, the DNA is TGTGCCAGCAGTTTATTCCAGGGGTACACAGATACGCAGTATTTT.

The V gene is TRBV30, the J gene TRBJ2-7, with 11 bases identical to TRBD2. This CDR3 has 13 residues. Germline CDR1 and CDR2: GTSNPN and SVGIG (reference sequence). The ends lost 8 bases at V and 0 bases at J; junction bases unmatched: 3. The CDR3 sequence: CALTSGVSYEQYF. CDR3 nucleotide sequence: TGTGCCCTGACTAGCGGGGTCTCCTACGAGCAGTACTTC.